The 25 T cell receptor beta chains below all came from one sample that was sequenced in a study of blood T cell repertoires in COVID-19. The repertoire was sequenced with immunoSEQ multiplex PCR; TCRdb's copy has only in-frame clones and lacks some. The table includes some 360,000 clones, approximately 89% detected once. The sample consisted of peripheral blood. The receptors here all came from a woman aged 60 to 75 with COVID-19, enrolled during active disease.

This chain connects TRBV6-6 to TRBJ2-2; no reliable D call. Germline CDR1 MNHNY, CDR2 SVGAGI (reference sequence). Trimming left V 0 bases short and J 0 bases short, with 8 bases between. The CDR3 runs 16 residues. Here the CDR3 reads CASSYSFSTNTGELFF. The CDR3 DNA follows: TGTGCCAGCAGTTACTCGTTCAGTACGAACACCGGGGAGCTGTTTTTT.

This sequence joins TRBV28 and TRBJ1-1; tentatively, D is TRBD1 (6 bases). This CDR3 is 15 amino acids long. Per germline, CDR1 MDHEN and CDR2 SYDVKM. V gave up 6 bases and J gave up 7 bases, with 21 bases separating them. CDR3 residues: CASRRTVLGYDEAFF. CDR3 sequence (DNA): TGTGCCAGCAGACGGACAGTCTTAGGGTACGATGAAGCTTTCTTT.

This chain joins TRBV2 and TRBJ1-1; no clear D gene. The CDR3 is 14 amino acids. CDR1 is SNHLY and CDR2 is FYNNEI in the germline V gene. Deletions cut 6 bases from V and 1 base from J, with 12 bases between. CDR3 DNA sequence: TGTGCCAGCAGCCGGGAGTCAAGGAACACTGAAGCTTTCTTT. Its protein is CASSRESRNTEAFF.

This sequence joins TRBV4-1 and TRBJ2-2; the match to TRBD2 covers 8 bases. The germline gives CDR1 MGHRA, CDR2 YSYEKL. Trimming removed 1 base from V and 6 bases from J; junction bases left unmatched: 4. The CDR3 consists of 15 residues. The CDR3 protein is CASSQVAGGAGELFF. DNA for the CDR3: TGCGCCAGCAGCCAAGTTGCCGGGGGGGCCGGGGAGCTGTTTTTT.

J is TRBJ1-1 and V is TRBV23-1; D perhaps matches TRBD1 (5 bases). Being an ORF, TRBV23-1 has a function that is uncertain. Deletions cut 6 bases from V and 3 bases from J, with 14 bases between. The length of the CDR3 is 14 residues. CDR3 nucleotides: TGCGCCAGCAGCCTTCGGGGGAACGACACTGAAGCTTTCTTT. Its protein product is CASSLRGNDTEAFF.

As DNA, the CDR3 is TGTGCCAGCAGTTTCGGGGGGTCGGGGGACTATGGCTACACCTTC. Protein: CASSFGGSGDYGYTF. This rearrangement joins TRBV28 to TRBJ1-2, with a weak D call TRBD1 (5 bases). Germline CDR1 reads MDHEN; CDR2 reads SYDVKM. CDR3 length equals 15 residues. V dropped 3 bases and J dropped 3 bases, with 14 bases sitting between them.

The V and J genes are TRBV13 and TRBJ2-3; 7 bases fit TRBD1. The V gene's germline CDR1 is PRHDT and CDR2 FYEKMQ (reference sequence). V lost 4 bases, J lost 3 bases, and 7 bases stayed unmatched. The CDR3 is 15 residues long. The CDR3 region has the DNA TGTGCCAGCAGCTCCTACAGGGGTCTAACAGATACGCAGTATTTT. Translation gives CASSSYRGLTDTQYF.

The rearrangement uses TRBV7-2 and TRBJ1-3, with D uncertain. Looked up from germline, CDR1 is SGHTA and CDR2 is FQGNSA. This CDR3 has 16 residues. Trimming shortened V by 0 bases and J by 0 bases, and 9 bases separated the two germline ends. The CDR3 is CASSLARPYSGNTIYF. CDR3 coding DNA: TGTGCCAGCAGCTTAGCCAGGCCCTACTCTGGAAACACCATATATTTT.

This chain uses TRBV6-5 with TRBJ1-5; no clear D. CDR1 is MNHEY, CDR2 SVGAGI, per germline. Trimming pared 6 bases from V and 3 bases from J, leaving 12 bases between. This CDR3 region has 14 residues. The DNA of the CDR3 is TGTGCCAGCAGCCAGGTTAGTTTCAATCAGCCCCAGCATTTT. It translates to CASSQVSFNQPQHF.

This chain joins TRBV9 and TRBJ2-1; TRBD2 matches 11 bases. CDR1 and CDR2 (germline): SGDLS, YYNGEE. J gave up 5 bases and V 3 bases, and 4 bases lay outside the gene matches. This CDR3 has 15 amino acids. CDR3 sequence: CASSGSGGADNEQFF. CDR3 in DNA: TGTGCCAGCAGCGGTAGCGGGGGGGCCGACAATGAGCAGTTCTTC.

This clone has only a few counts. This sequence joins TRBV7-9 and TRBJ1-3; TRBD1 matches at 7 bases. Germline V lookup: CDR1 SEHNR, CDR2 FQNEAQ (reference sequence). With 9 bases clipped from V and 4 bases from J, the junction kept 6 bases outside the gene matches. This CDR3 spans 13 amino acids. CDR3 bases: TGTGCCAGTAGATACAGGGGAGGAAACACCATATATTTT. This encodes CASRYRGGNTIYF.

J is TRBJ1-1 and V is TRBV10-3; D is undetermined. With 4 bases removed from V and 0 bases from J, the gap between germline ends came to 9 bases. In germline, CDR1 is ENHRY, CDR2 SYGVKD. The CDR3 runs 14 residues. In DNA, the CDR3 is TGTGCCATCAGTGGCCTAGACGTGAACACTGAAGCTTTCTTT. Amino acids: CAISGLDVNTEAFF.

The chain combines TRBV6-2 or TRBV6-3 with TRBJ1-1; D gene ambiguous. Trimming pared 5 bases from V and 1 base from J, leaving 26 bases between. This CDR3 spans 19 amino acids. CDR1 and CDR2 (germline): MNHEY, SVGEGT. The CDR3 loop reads CASSPQPLRGGSRNTEAFF. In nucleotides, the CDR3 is TGTGCCAGCAGTCCGCAACCCTTAAGAGGAGGCAGTCGGAACACTGAAGCTTTCTTT.

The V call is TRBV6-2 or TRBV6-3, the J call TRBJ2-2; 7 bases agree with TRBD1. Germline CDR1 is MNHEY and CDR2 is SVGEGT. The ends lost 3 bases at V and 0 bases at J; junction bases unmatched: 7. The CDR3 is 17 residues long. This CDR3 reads CASSYKAGTANTGELFF. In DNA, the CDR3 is TGTGCCAGCAGTTATAAGGCCGGGACAGCGAACACCGGGGAGCTGTTTTTT.

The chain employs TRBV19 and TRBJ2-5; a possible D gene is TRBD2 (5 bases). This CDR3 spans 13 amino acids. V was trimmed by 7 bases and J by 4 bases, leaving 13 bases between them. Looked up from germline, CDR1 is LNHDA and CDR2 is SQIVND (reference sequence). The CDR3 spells CASTRIEGETQYF. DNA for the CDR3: TGTGCCAGTACGAGGATTGAGGGAGAGACCCAGTACTTC. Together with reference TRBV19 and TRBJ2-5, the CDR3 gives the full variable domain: DGGITQSPKYLFRKEGQNVTLSCEQNLNHDAMYWYRQDPGQGLRLIYYSQIVNDFQKGDIAEGYSVSREKKESFPLTVTSAQKNPTAFYLCASTRIEGETQYFGPGTRLLVL.

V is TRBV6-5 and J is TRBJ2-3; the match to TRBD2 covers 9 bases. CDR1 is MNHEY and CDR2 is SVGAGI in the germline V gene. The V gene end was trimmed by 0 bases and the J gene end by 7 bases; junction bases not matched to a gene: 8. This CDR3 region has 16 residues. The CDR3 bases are TGTGCCAGCAGTTACTCGGTGGCGGGGGGGCCGAATACGCAGTATTTT. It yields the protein CASSYSVAGGPNTQYF.

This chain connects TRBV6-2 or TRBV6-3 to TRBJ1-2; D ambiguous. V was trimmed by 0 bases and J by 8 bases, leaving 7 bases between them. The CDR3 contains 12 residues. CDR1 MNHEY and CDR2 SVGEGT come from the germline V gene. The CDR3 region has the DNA TGTGCCAGCAGTTACTCGATGGAGGGCTACACCTTC. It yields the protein CASSYSMEGYTF.

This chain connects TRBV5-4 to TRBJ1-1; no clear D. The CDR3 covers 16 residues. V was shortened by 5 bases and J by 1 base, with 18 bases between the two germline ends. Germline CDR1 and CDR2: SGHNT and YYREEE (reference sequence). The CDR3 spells CASSPRLGRGNTEAFF. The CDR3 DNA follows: TGTGCCAGCAGTCCCCGCCTCGGGCGGGGGAACACTGAAGCTTTCTTT.

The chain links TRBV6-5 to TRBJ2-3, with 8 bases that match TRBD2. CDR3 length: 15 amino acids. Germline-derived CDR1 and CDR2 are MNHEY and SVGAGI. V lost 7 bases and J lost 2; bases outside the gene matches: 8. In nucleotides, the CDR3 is TGTGCCAGCAATATACAACTAGCGGACACAGATACGCAGTATTTT. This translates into CASNIQLADTDTQYF.

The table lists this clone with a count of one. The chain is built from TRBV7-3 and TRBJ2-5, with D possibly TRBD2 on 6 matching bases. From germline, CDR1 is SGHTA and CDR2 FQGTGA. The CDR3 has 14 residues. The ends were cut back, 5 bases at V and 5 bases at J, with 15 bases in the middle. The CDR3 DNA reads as TGTGCCAGCAGCGCAAAAGGGGCGGGGGAGACCCAGTACTTC. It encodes CASSAKGAGETQYF.

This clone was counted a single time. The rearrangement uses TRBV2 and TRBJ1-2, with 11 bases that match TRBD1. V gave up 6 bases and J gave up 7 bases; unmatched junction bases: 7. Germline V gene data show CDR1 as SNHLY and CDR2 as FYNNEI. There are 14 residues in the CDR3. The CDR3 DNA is TGTGCCAGCAGAATGGGACAGGGGGTCTCTGGCTACACCTTC. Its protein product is CASRMGQGVSGYTF. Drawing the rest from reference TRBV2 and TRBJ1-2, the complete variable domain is EPEVTQTPSHQVTQMGQEVILRCVPISNHLYFYWYRQILGQKVEFLVSFYNNEISEKSEIFDDQFSVERPDGSNFTLKIRSTKLEDSAMYFCASRMGQGVSGYTFGSGTRLTVV.

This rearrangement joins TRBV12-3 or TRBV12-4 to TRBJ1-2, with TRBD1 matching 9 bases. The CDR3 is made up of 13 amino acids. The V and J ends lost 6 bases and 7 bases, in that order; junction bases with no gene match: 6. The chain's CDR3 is CASRIQGAGGYTF. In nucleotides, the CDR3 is TGTGCCAGCAGAATACAGGGGGCAGGTGGCTACACCTTC.

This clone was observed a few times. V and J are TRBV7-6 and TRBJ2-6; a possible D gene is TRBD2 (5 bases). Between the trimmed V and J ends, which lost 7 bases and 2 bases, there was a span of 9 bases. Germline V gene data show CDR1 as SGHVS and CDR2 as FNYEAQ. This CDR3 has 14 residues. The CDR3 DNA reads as TGTGCCAGCACTCTAGCAGCTGGGGCCAACGTCCTGACTTTC. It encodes CASTLAAGANVLTF.

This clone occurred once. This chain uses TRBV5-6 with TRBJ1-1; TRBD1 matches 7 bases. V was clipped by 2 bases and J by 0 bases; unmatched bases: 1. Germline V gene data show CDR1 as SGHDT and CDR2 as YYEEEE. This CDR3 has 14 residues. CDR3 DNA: TGTGCCAGCAGCTTACAGGGGATGAACACTGAAGCTTTCTTT. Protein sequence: CASSLQGMNTEAFF.

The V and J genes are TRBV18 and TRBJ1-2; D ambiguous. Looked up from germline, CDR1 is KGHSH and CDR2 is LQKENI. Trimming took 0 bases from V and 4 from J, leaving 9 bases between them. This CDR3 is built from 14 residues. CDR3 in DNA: TGTGCCAGCTCACCACCAAACCTCGGCTATGGCTACACCTTC. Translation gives CASSPPNLGYGYTF.